This TCR beta chain is from a study of T cell repertoires in cytomegalovirus infection. Study in general: Matching HLA type and CMV infection were both indicated by public TCR beta signatures. Study results and limitations: Predominance within the ex vivo response was attributable to HLA-C-restricted CMV-specific TCR beta clonotypes.

To note about this clonotype: Its antigen is undetermined.

A single record per CDR3 protein comes from TCRdb applying MiXCR to the reads. The sample lists some 940,000 distinct CDR3 sequences; around 32% were seen once. This CDR3 has 19 residues. V was clipped by 1 base and J by 0 bases; unmatched bases: 8. Germline-derived CDR1 and CDR2 are SGHVS and FQNEAQ. The chain recombines TRBV7-8 with TRBJ2-1; 11 bases are a match to TRBD2. The source of this sequence is a human donor in good health (CMV status not recorded). Some clones in this sample may be carry-over from other donors' samples. Source: cultured CD8+ T cells from PBMCs, taken from culture after CMV antigen stimulation. CDR3 in amino acids: CASSLEGLAVLSSYNEQFF. The DNA for the CDR3 is TGTGCCAGCAGCTTAGAGGGACTAGCGGTTCTTAGCTCCTACAATGAGCAGTTCTTC. The whole variable domain, filled in from reference TRBV7-8 and TRBJ2-1, reads GAGVSQSPRYKVAKRGQDVALRCDPISGHVSLFWYQQALGQGPEFLTYFQNEAQLDKSGLPSDRFFAERPEGSVSTLKIQRTQQEDSAVYLCASSLEGLAVLSSYNEQFFGPGTRLTVL.